These 31 T cell receptor beta chains were sequenced from one sample in a study of PD-1 blockade in classical Hodgkin lymphoma. Sequencing was performed with immunoSEQ multiplex PCR; in TCRdb, only in-frame clones are kept and a portion is missing. The table shows about 99,000 clones, with about four fifths occurring only once. The patients all showed relapse after autologous stem cell transplantation, while their brentuximab vedotin exposure varied. Sample: peripheral blood mononuclear cells (PBMCs), taken before the second cycle of nivolumab. These receptors were taken from a human donor with classical Hodgkin lymphoma.

This chain connects TRBV5-4 to TRBJ2-7; 10 bases are a match to TRBD1. The CDR3 covers 15 residues. Losses at the gene ends were 5 bases for V and 5 bases for J; bases not matched to a gene: 10. Looked up from germline, CDR1 is SGHNT and CDR2 is YYREEE (reference sequence). The CDR3 DNA sequence: TGTGCCAGCAGGTCTCTCCGGGACAGGGGCGACGAGCAGTACTTC. This gives the protein CASRSLRDRGDEQYF.

This rearrangement joins TRBV7-2 to TRBJ2-7, with D unresolved. Trimming pared 4 bases from V and 2 bases from J, leaving 18 bases between. The CDR3 sequence is 16 residues long. The germline V gene has CDR1 SGHTA and CDR2 FQGNSA. DNA for the CDR3: TGTGCCAGCAGCTCATCCACCCCGCTCGCGCCCTACGAGCAGTACTTC. Protein product: CASSSSTPLAPYEQYF.

The chain uses TRBV11-2 and TRBJ2-7; a weak D match, TRBD1 (6 bases). Germline loops: CDR1 SGHAT, CDR2 FQNNGV. The CDR3 extends over 14 amino acids. The germline V and J ends were trimmed by 5 bases and 3 bases, with 14 bases remaining between them. CDR3 bases: TGTGCCAGCAGCCCCCGGGACACGAACTACGAGCAGTACTTC. It encodes CASSPRDTNYEQYF.

The chain carries TRBV7-2 and TRBJ2-7; a possible D gene is TRBD1 (6 bases). This CDR3 has 16 amino acids. Germline CDR1 SGHTA, CDR2 FQGNSA. V dropped 1 base and J dropped 3 bases, with 16 bases sitting between them. In DNA, the CDR3 is TGTGCCAGCAGCTTAGATCAAGGCCGGACAGTCTACGAGCAGTACTTC. This sequence encodes CASSLDQGRTVYEQYF.

This clone was seen just once. V usage is TRBV9 and J usage is TRBJ2-7; D uncertain. CDR3 length equals 14 residues. CDR1 and CDR2 (germline): SGDLS, YYNGEE. V was trimmed by 2 bases and J by 3 bases, leaving 12 bases between them. CDR3 DNA: TGTGCCAGCAGCGTTGGCAGTGGGAACTACGAGCAGTACTTC. This codes for CASSVGSGNYEQYF. The full variable domain, its missing parts supplied by reference TRBV9 and TRBJ2-7, is DSGVTQTPKHLITATGQRVTLRCSPRSGDLSVYWYQQSLDQGLQFLIQYYNGEERAKGNILERFSAQQFPDLHSELNLSSLELGDSALYFCASSVGSGNYEQYFGPGTRLTVT.

The V call is TRBV11-3, the J call TRBJ2-2; a weak D match, TRBD2 (5 bases). The CDR3 sequence is 17 residues long. In germline, CDR1 is SGHNT, CDR2 YENEEA. The V end lost 5 bases, the J end lost 0 bases, and 16 bases lay between the germline ends. The CDR3 loop is CASSPRPTTANTGELFF. The CDR3 DNA is TGTGCCAGCAGCCCCCGACCGACTACCGCGAACACCGGGGAGCTGTTTTTT.

The V call is TRBV5-6, the J call TRBJ2-2; 11 bases agree with TRBD2. The CDR3 covers 14 residues. Germline loops: CDR1 SGHDT, CDR2 YYEEEE. With V trimmed by 5 bases and J by 7 bases, 4 bases remained unmatched. CDR3 sequence (DNA): TGTGCCAGCAGGCCTAGCGGGAGGATCGGGGAGCTGTTTTTT. Translation gives CASRPSGRIGELFF. The variable domain in full, completed from reference TRBV5-6 and TRBJ2-2, reads DAGVTQSPTHLIKTRGQQVTLRCSPKSGHDTVSWYQQALGQGPQFIFQYYEEEERQRGNFPDRFSGHQFPNYSSELNVNALLLGDSALYLCASRPSGRIGELFFGEGSRLTVL.

The rearrangement uses TRBV10-3 and TRBJ2-1; tentative D call: TRBD2 (7 bases). This CDR3 is built from 13 residues. The V gene lost 6 bases and the J gene lost 7 bases, with 13 bases spanning the gap. Germline CDR1 and CDR2: ENHRY and SYGVKD. The CDR3 is CAIRSRGGNEQFF. In DNA form, the CDR3 reads TGTGCCATCAGGTCTAGGGGGGGGAATGAGCAGTTCTTC.

This chain joins TRBV10-3 and TRBJ1-2; 9 bases fit TRBD1. There are 13 residues in the CDR3. From germline, CDR1 is ENHRY and CDR2 SYGVKD. Trimming took 6 bases from V and 5 from J; bases not matched to a gene: 4. DNA of the CDR3: TGTGCCATCAGCCTACAGGGGGCTTATGGCTACACCTTC. This translates into CAISLQGAYGYTF.

J is TRBJ1-5 and V is TRBV6-1; 7 bases line up with TRBD1. Trimming cost V 3 bases and J 4 bases; bases outside gene matches: 6. Germline CDR1 is MNHNS and CDR2 is SASEGT. The CDR3 covers 15 residues. CDR3 DNA: TGTGCCAGCAGTGACCTATCGACAGGGAATCAGCCCCAGCATTTT. It specifies CASSDLSTGNQPQHF.

The chain combines TRBV28 with TRBJ2-5, with 8 bases lining up with TRBD2. The V and J ends lost 4 bases and 0 bases, in that order; junction bases with no gene match: 4. Germline loops: CDR1 MDHEN, CDR2 SYDVKM. The CDR3 extends over 15 amino acids. The CDR3 nucleotides read TGTGCCAGCAGTTATGGAGCGGGGGACCAAGAGACCCAGTACTTC. Protein sequence: CASSYGAGDQETQYF.

V usage is TRBV12-5 and J usage is TRBJ1-5; no definite D call. Trimming shortened V by 1 base and J by 5 bases, and 6 bases separated the two germline ends. Germline CDR1 reads LGHNT; CDR2 reads FRNRAP. The CDR3 has 13 amino acids. The CDR3, as DNA: TGTGCTAGTGGTTTGGACAGTTATCAGCCCCAGCATTTT. It translates to CASGLDSYQPQHF.

This chain connects TRBV27 to TRBJ2-7; weak D call: TRBD2 (5 bases). Trimming took 3 bases from V and 3 from J, leaving 15 bases between them. CDR1 is MNHEY, CDR2 SMNVEV, per germline (reference sequence). There are 15 residues in the CDR3. CDR3 amino acids: CASSFSSGAYYEQYF. CDR3 nucleotide sequence: TGTGCCAGCAGTTTCAGCAGCGGTGCCTACTACGAGCAGTACTTC.

The gene calls are TRBV18 and TRBJ1-1; 7 positions agree with TRBD1. The CDR3 sequence is 16 residues long. Germline V gene lookup returns CDR1 KGHSH and CDR2 LQKENI. V trimming: 3 bases; J trimming: 3 bases; junction bases outside the gene matches: 10. The CDR3 DNA reads as TGTGCCAGCTCACCCACCATGGACAGGCCATACACTGAAGCTTTCTTT. Protein: CASSPTMDRPYTEAFF.

This clone was found a few times. The chain combines TRBV7-3 with TRBJ2-3, with 10 bases fitting TRBD2. Germline loops: CDR1 SGHTA, CDR2 FQGTGA. This CDR3 contains 17 residues. After removal of 4 bases from V and 5 bases from J, the junction contained 12 bases not matched to a gene. The DNA for the CDR3 is TGTGCCAGCAGCTCTGGATGGCTTAGCGGGAGGTTAGATACGCAGTATTTT. Amino acids: CASSSGWLSGRLDTQYF.

V gene TRBV15 combines with J gene TRBJ2-7; D unclear. Trimming cost V 3 bases and J 1 base, with 10 bases left between them. The germline CDR1 and CDR2 sequences are LNHNV and YYDKDF (reference sequence). The CDR3 has 14 amino acids. The CDR3 spells CATSRLVGSYEQYF. The CDR3 DNA follows: TGTGCCACCAGCAGGTTAGTGGGTTCCTACGAGCAGTACTTC.

This clone was detected a few times. This rearrangement joins TRBV18 to TRBJ2-5; D possibly uses TRBD1 or TRBD2 (5 bases each). V dropped 4 bases and J dropped 5 bases, with 14 bases sitting between them. Germline CDR1 reads KGHSH; CDR2 reads LQKENI. The CDR3 loop spans 14 amino acids. In DNA form, the CDR3 reads TGTGCCAGCTCACGGGACGGAGACGGGGAGACCCAGTACTTC. Translation: CASSRDGDGETQYF.

The DNA of the CDR3 is TGCGCCAGCAGCTTCGACAGGGGGGACACTGAAGCTTTCTTT. It translates to CASSFDRGDTEAFF. The chain employs TRBV5-1 and TRBJ1-1; TRBD1 aligns across 9 bases. Unmatched junction bases numbered 2, after V lost 2 bases and J lost 3 bases. The CDR3 consists of 14 residues. Germline V gene lookup returns CDR1 SGHRS and CDR2 YFSETQ.

Written as DNA, the CDR3 is TGCGCCACCCGAACTAGCGAACTCTCCTACAATGAGCAGTTCTTC. Protein sequence: CATRTSELSYNEQFF. The chain combines TRBV5-1 with TRBJ2-1, with 7 bases fitting TRBD2. After removal of 9 bases from V and 0 bases from J, the junction contained 9 bases not matched to a gene. The germline gives CDR1 SGHRS, CDR2 YFSETQ. This CDR3 spans 15 amino acids.

The chain couples TRBV5-1 to TRBJ1-2; D possibly corresponds to TRBD1 (5 bases). The germline V gene has CDR1 SGHRS and CDR2 YFSETQ. V lost 3 bases to trimming and J lost 4 bases, with 16 bases between them. The CDR3 has 15 amino acids. The CDR3: CASSSLPIQVYGYTF. CDR3 DNA: TGCGCCAGCAGCTCATTACCGATACAGGTCTATGGCTACACCTTC.

The V and J genes are TRBV14 and TRBJ1-1, with D possibly matching TRBD1 (5 bases). This CDR3 region has 13 residues. V was cut by 1 base and J by 10 bases, with 13 bases left in between. The germline CDR1 and CDR2 sequences are SGHDN and FVKESK. CDR3: CASSQGDGRRAFF. In DNA form, the CDR3 reads TGTGCCAGCAGCCAAGGGGACGGAAGGCGAGCTTTCTTT.

The gene calls are TRBV10-3 and TRBJ2-1; D perhaps matches TRBD1 (6 bases). The CDR3 length is 13 residues. Germline values: CDR1 ENHRY, CDR2 SYGVKD. Trimming stripped 8 bases from V and 7 bases from J, with 15 bases between. The CDR3 DNA follows: TGTGCCATCGGGGCAGGGGAAAGAAATGAGCAGTTCTTC. It specifies CAIGAGERNEQFF.

The CDR3 here is CASGGQATGELFF. DNA for the CDR3: TGTGCTAGTGGGGGACAGGCCACCGGGGAGCTGTTTTTT. The genes are TRBV12-5 and TRBJ2-2; the match to TRBD1 covers 8 bases. Germline CDR1 LGHNT, CDR2 FRNRAP. The CDR3 is 13 residues long. With V trimmed by 6 bases and J by 4 bases, 1 base remained unmatched.

A few counts support this clone. This rearrangement joins TRBV13 to TRBJ1-2; D is uncertain. The V end lost 5 bases, the J end lost 6 bases, and 19 bases lay between the germline ends. The V gene's germline CDR1 is PRHDT and CDR2 FYEKMQ (reference sequence). The CDR3 has 15 amino acids. The CDR3 protein is CASSLTLARPDGYTF. The CDR3 DNA reads as TGTGCCAGCAGCCTCACCCTGGCCCGGCCAGATGGCTACACCTTC.

This chain joins TRBV9 and TRBJ2-3, with TRBD2 matching over 11 bases. The V gene end was trimmed by 0 bases and the J gene end by 1 base; junction bases not matched to a gene: 1. The CDR3 contains 16 residues. Germline V CDR1 and CDR2: SGDLS, YYNGEE. Written as DNA, the CDR3 is TGTGCCAGCAGCGTAGCTAGCGGGAGGCGCACAGATACGCAGTATTTT. Protein sequence: CASSVASGRRTDTQYF.

The chain recombines TRBV29-1 with TRBJ2-7; D perhaps matches TRBD2 (5 bases). The CDR3 has 14 residues. Germline CDR1 and CDR2: SQVTM and ANQGSEA. V shed 2 bases and J shed 0 bases, with 11 bases lying between them. CDR3 region: CSVEPRRASYEQYF. CDR3 sequence (DNA): TGCAGCGTTGAACCCAGGCGGGCCTCCTACGAGCAGTACTTC.

This clone was counted once. The CDR3 here is CASSSGPAKNIQYF. The CDR3 region has the DNA TGTGCCAGCAGCTCCGGGCCTGCCAAAAACATTCAGTACTTC. This chain links TRBV11-2 with TRBJ2-4; D remains ambiguous. Germline values: CDR1 SGHAT, CDR2 FQNNGV. There are 14 residues in the CDR3. Trimming removed 4 bases from V and 1 base from J, with 8 bases in between.

This chain connects TRBV6-1 to TRBJ2-7, with D unresolved. The CDR3 sequence is 13 residues long. V was clipped by 7 bases and J by 2 bases, with 12 bases between them. Germline CDR1 MNHNS, CDR2 SASEGT. CDR3: CASNDRQPYEQYF. In nucleotides, the CDR3 is TGTGCCAGCAATGATCGGCAGCCCTACGAGCAGTACTTC.

The chain couples TRBV7-9 to TRBJ1-1, with TRBD1 as a possible D gene (5 bases). The germline CDR1 and CDR2 sequences are SEHNR and FQNEAQ (reference sequence). The length of the CDR3 is 12 residues. Trimming removed 0 bases from V and 8 bases from J, with 7 bases in between. In DNA, the CDR3 is TGTGCCAGCAGCTTAGCCGGGGGAGAAGCTTTCTTT. Translation gives CASSLAGGEAFF.

The rearrangement links TRBV19 to TRBJ2-1; 7 bases fit TRBD2. The CDR3 is 14 residues long. V shed 2 bases and J 2 bases; nucleotides not matched to a gene: 0. The germline V gene has CDR1 LNHDA and CDR2 SQIVND (reference sequence). The CDR3 here is CASSISGTYNEQFF. Here the CDR3 DNA reads TGTGCCAGTAGTATAAGCGGGACCTACAATGAGCAGTTCTTC.

J is TRBJ2-7 and V is TRBV6-1, with D perhaps matching TRBD2 (6 bases). The CDR3 sequence is 12 residues long. The germline V gene has CDR1 MNHNS and CDR2 SASEGT. The ends were cut back, 7 bases at V and 3 bases at J, with 10 bases in the middle. In DNA, the CDR3 is TGTGCCAGCAAAATAGCGGACTACGAGCAGTACTTC. Protein sequence: CASKIADYEQYF.